The rows below give T cell receptor beta chains drawn from one sample of a study of cytomegalovirus exposure and HLA in healthy donors. Produced via immunoSEQ multiplex PCR; TCRdb's table is partial and in-frame only. Among 75,000 to 90,000 clones listed, 75% to 90% were seen once. The sample was PBMCs. Receptor source: a middle-aged man in good health and CMV-seropositive. CDR3s include the opening cysteine and the closing phenylalanine or tryptophan. The D gene is left open where the match is weak. Expanded clones are given a class, and other clones once, few, many or no size at all.

D	length	size	V	J	DNA	CDR3
TRBD1	15	NA	TRBV9	TRBJ1-1	TGTGCCAGCAGCCCCCGGGACAGGGGAAGATCTGAAGCTTTCTTT	CASSPRDRGRSEAFF
NA	16	few	TRBV28	TRBJ2-6	TGTGCCAGCAGTTCGGGATCTGGCTCTGGGGCCAACGTCCTGACTTTC	CASSSGSGSGANVLTF
TRBD2	16	NA	TRBV5-6	TRBJ2-3	TGTGCCAGCAGCCTTGGACTAGCGGGGGGATTAGATACGCAGTATTTT	CASSLGLAGGLDTQYF
TRBD2	15	NA	TRBV5-1	TRBJ2-3	TGCGCCAGCAGCTTTGTGACTAGCGGCGGAGATACGCAGTATTTT	CASSFVTSGGDTQYF
TRBD2	14	few	TRBV19	TRBJ2-1	TGTGCCAGCGTAAGGACTAGCGGATACAATGAGCAGTTCTTC	CASVRTSGYNEQFF
NA	12	NA	TRBV5-1	TRBJ2-7	TGCGCCAGCAGCCCCGGGACTTACGAGCAGTACTTC	CASSPGTYEQYF
TRBD2	16	NA	TRBV18	TRBJ2-1	TGTGCCAGCTCACCCGAAGGACTAGCGGGAGGGTCAGAGCAGTTCTTC	CASSPEGLAGGSEQFF
NA	16	NA	TRBV7-2	TRBJ2-6	TGTGCCAGCAGCTTAGACTCGGGGGCTGGGGCCAACGTCCTGACTTTC	CASSLDSGAGANVLTF
TRBD1	14	NA	TRBV4-1	TRBJ2-7	TGCGCCAGCAGCCAGACGGGACAGGGAGACGAGCAGTACTTC	CASSQTGQGDEQYF
NA	12	NA	TRBV28	TRBJ2-7	TGTGCCAGCAGTGGCCCAGGCTACGAGCAGTACTTC	CASSGPGYEQYF
NA	11	NA	TRBV20-1	TRBJ1-2	TGCAGTCCCTCGGGGGGCTATGGCTACACCTTC	CSPSGGYGYTF
NA	11	NA	TRBV20-1	TRBJ2-5	TGCAGTGCTAGAGTTCTCGAGACCCAGTACTTC	CSARVLETQYF
TRBD2	16	NA	TRBV4-1	TRBJ2-2	TGCGCCAGCAGCCAAGTCGGTGGCCGGGGGGCCGGGGAGCTGTTTTTT	CASSQVGGRGAGELFF
TRBD1	15	NA	TRBV11-2	TRBJ2-4	TGTGCCAGCAGCCACCGTCAGGGGGCCGTAAACATTCAGTACTTC	CASSHRQGAVNIQYF
TRBD2	16	NA	TRBV6-1	TRBJ2-2	TGTGCCAGCAGTGCACTAGCGGGGGGTAATGACGGGGAGCTGTTTTTT	CASSALAGGNDGELFF
TRBD1	15	NA	TRBV2	TRBJ1-2	TGTGCCAGCAGTGAGGGCGACAGGGTTTCGTATGGCTACACCTTC	CASSEGDRVSYGYTF
NA	14	few	TRBV5-1	TRBJ2-7	TGCGCCAGCAGCTTGGATGGGACAGCGGGCGAGCAGTACTTC	CASSLDGTAGEQYF
TRBD2	18	once	TRBV18	TRBJ2-2	TGTGCCAGCTCACCAAAGAACGGGACTAGCGGGGGTGCCGGGGAGCTGTTTTTT	CASSPKNGTSGGAGELFF
NA	16	NA	TRBV4-2	TRBJ2-1	TGTGCCAGCAGCCAAGTGCCTAGCGACGCCTACAATGAGCAGTTCTTC	CASSQVPSDAYNEQFF
NA	17	NA	TRBV6-1	TRBJ1-6	TGTGCCAGCAGTGAAGACATGGCATCCTCCTATAATTCACCCCTCCACTTT	CASSEDMASSYNSPLHF
TRBD2	20	NA	TRBV5-1	TRBJ2-1	TGCGCCAGCAGCTTAGGTCTGGCGGGAGGGCAACCGAGCTCCTACAATGAGCAGTTCTTC	CASSLGLAGGQPSSYNEQFF
TRBD1	13	NA	TRBV6-5	TRBJ2-7	TGTGCCAGCGCCCCCGGGACAGGTCCCCTTCGGCACTTC	CASAPGTGPLRHF
NA	16	NA	TRBV5-1	TRBJ2-3	TGCGCCAGCACCCAGGGGGCGGGGGGGCGCTCAGATACGCAGTATTTT	CASTQGAGGRSDTQYF
TRBD1	15	once	TRBV15	TRBJ1-6	TGTGCCACCAGCAGAGAGCCGACAGGGCATTCACCCCTCCACTTT	CATSREPTGHSPLHF
NA	14	NA	TRBV15	TRBJ2-7	TGTGCCACCAGCAGAGACCCACAGCAGGGCGAGCAGTACTTC	CATSRDPQQGEQYF
NA	14	once	TRBV4-1	TRBJ2-1	TGCGCCAGCAGCCAAGGTCTCTCCTACAATGAGCAGTTCTTC	CASSQGLSYNEQFF
NA	15	NA	TRBV6-5	TRBJ1-6	TGTGCCAGCAGGGTACAGGGACGTCATAATTCACCCCTCCACTTT	CASRVQGRHNSPLHF
TRBD1	14	many	TRBV5-1	TRBJ1-1	TGTGCCAGCAGCCAGACAGGGGGGAACACTGAAGCTTTCTTT	CASSQTGGNTEAFF
NA	18	NA	TRBV30	TRBJ2-5	TGTGCCTGGAGTGTGGTCCGGACCTCGGGGGGCCTACAAGAGACCCAGTACTTC	CAWSVVRTSGGLQETQYF
TRBD1	13	NA	TRBV29-1	TRBJ1-1	TGCAGCGCCGCAGGGGGTTACGGCACTGAAGCTTTCTTT	CSAAGGYGTEAFF
NA	13	once	TRBV29-1	TRBJ2-7	TGCAGCGTTGAAGATCCGAGCTCCTACGAGCAGTACTTC	CSVEDPSSYEQYF
NA	14	NA	TRBV5-1	TRBJ2-3	TGCGCCAGCAGCGAGGGAGGCCTCACAGATACGCAGTATTTT	CASSEGGLTDTQYF
TRBD2	15	NA	TRBV7-8	TRBJ2-7	TGTGCCAGCAGTTCTAGCGGCCAAAGCTCCTACGAGCAGTACTTC	CASSSSGQSSYEQYF
TRBD1	15	NA	TRBV6-5	TRBJ2-7	TGTGCCAGCAGTTACTCGGACAGGGGGCGTACCGAGCAGTACTTC	CASSYSDRGRTEQYF